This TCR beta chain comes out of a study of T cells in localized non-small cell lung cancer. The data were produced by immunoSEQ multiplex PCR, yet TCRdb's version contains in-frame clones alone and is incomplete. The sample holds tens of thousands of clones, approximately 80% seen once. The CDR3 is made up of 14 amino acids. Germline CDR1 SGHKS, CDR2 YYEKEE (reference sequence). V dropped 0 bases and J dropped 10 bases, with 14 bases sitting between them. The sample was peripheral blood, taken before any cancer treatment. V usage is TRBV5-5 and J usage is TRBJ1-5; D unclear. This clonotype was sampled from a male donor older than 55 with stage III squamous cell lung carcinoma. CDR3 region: CASSLADSQTPQHF. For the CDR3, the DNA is TGTGCCAGCAGCTTGGCGGACTCCCAAACCCCCCAGCATTTT.